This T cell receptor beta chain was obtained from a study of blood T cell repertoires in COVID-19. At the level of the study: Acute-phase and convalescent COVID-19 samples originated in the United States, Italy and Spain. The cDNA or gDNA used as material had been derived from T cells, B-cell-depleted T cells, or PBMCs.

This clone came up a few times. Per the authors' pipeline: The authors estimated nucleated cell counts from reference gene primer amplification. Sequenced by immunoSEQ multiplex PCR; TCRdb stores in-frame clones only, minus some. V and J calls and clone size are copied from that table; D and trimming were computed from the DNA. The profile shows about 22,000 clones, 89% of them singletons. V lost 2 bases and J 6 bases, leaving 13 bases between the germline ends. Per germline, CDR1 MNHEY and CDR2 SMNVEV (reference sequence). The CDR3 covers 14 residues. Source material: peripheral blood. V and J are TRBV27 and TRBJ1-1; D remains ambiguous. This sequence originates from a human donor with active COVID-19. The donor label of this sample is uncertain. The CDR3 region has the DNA TGTGCCAGCAGTTTAGGAGGGAGTGGCGCTGAAGCTTTCTTT. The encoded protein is CASSLGGSGAEAFF.